The source of this T cell receptor (beta chain) is a study of T cell repertoires in cytomegalovirus infection (dated by TCRdb to between 2018 and 2021). About the investigation overall: Alongside well-studied HLA-B-restricted epitopes, the peptide stimulations were aimed at recently identified HLA-C-restricted CMV epitopes, whose presentation resists viral immunomodulation. Donor HLA type was relevant to the analysis, because carriage of CMV infection together with the matching HLA type was indicated by public TCR beta signatures. Paper-wide results and their limitations: Cumulative frequency of public TCR beta family members discriminated carriers of CMV infection plus the relevant HLA type in this cohort and an independent roughly 350-donor cohort. The ex vivo response was dominated by HLA-C-restricted CMV-specific TCR beta clonotypes, which also provided the single most frequent clonotype in two of eight donors.

Interpreted using the paper, the treatment or condition label stands for: in vitro stimulation with specific CMV peptide epitopes to enrich CMV-specific T cells. V is pared back by 4 bases and J by 4 bases, with 7 bases lying between the germline termini. CDR3 length: 12 amino acids, cysteine to phenylalanine. Only CDR3 DNA is held: 36 bases, read in frame from base 1. Sequenced using an Illumina HiSeq 1500. TCRdb reran the public reads through fastp at Q25 and MiXCR, keeping productive beta chains. Rows are unified per CDR3 protein, each entry keeping the most common DNA and genes. The sample table holds roughly 500,000 distinct CDR3 sequences, of which 40% to 50% were seen once. 35% to 50% of the sample comes from the top ten. Note on this clonotype: Its antigen target is currently unknown. Base qualities are not recorded, but no much larger clone differs from it by a single base.

The sequence is built from TRBV12-3 or TRBV12-4 and TRBJ1-2; a confident D gene designation cannot be given. The input for sequencing was cultured PBMCs, taken from culture after CMV antigen stimulation. The clonotype originates from a human donor in good health (CMV status not recorded). Some clones in this sample may be carry-over from other donors' samples. The DNA reads as follows: TGTGCCAGCAGTTACAGAATCTATGGCTACACCTTC. It translates as CASSYRIYGYTF.